This is a list of T cell receptor beta chains from one sample in a study of blood T cell repertoires in COVID-19. Using immunoSEQ multiplex PCR, the repertoire was profiled, and TCRdb retains in-frame clones only, with some absent. The sample has approximately 90,000 clones, more than 65% seen once. The specimen was peripheral blood. These TCRs come from a man older than 75 with active or convalescent COVID-19. Each CDR3 is given with its conserved first and last residue. Each record gives: clone size, J gene, V gene, D gene, CDR3 protein, CDR3 DNA. D genes are given only for firm matches. Size is omitted from some rows. Given values are once, few, many or a class for expanded clones.

clone size: -
J gene: TRBJ2-1
V gene: TRBV7-2
D gene: -
CDR3 protein: CASSLLGQMQFF
CDR3 DNA: TGTGCCAGCAGCTTATTGGGGCAGATGCAGTTCTTC

clone size: few
J gene: TRBJ2-7
V gene: TRBV6-5
D gene: TRBD1
CDR3 protein: CASSRDRGWDEQYF
CDR3 DNA: TGTGCCAGCAGTCGGGACAGGGGTTGGGACGAGCAGTACTTC

clone size: few
J gene: TRBJ2-7
V gene: TRBV15
D gene: TRBD1
CDR3 protein: CATSRGGTGTYEQYF
CDR3 DNA: TGTGCCACCAGCAGAGGAGGGACAGGGACCTACGAGCAGTACTTC

clone size: -
J gene: TRBJ1-2
V gene: TRBV9
D gene: TRBD1
CDR3 protein: CASSPTPGTGFGYTF
CDR3 DNA: TGTGCCAGCAGCCCGACTCCCGGGACAGGGTTCGGCTACACCTTC

clone size: -
J gene: TRBJ2-3
V gene: TRBV9
D gene: TRBD2
CDR3 protein: CASSVGLAGGQDTQYF
CDR3 DNA: TGTGCCAGCAGCGTAGGACTAGCGGGGGGGCAGGATACGCAGTATTTT

clone size: -
J gene: TRBJ1-5
V gene: TRBV5-8
D gene: -
CDR3 protein: CASSFVGNQPQHF
CDR3 DNA: TGTGCCAGCAGCTTTGTCGGGAATCAGCCCCAGCATTTT

clone size: -
J gene: TRBJ2-7
V gene: TRBV28
D gene: TRBD2
CDR3 protein: CASSSPGTSGGYEQYF
CDR3 DNA: TGTGCCAGCAGTAGCCCCGGGACTAGCGGGGGCTACGAGCAGTACTTC

clone size: once
J gene: TRBJ1-6
V gene: TRBV5-6
D gene: -
CDR3 protein: CASSLLQGFGNSPLHF
CDR3 DNA: TGTGCCAGCAGCCTCCTTCAGGGATTCGGTAATTCACCCCTCCACTTT

clone size: few
J gene: TRBJ1-1
V gene: TRBV6-5
D gene: TRBD1
CDR3 protein: CASSQQGGFTEAFF
CDR3 DNA: TGTGCCAGCAGTCAACAGGGGGGATTCACTGAAGCTTTCTTT

clone size: once
J gene: TRBJ2-4
V gene: TRBV21-1
D gene: -
CDR3 protein: CASSKGAQLAKNIQYF
CDR3 DNA: TGTGCCAGCAGCAAAGGGGCACAGCTAGCCAAAAACATTCAGTACTTC

clone size: -
J gene: TRBJ2-5
V gene: TRBV5-1
D gene: -
CDR3 protein: CASSFSGSGQETQYF
CDR3 DNA: TGCGCCAGCAGCTTCTCGGGTAGTGGGCAAGAGACCCAGTACTTC

clone size: -
J gene: TRBJ1-2
V gene: TRBV27
D gene: -
CDR3 protein: CASSLNLGYGYTF
CDR3 DNA: TGTGCCAGCAGTTTAAATCTCGGCTATGGCTACACCTTC

clone size: few
J gene: TRBJ1-6
V gene: TRBV7-8
D gene: TRBD1
CDR3 protein: CASSPLTGVGNSPLHF
CDR3 DNA: TGTGCCAGCAGCCCCCTAACAGGGGTTGGCAATTCACCCCTCCACTTT

clone size: -
J gene: TRBJ2-7
V gene: TRBV20-1
D gene: -
CDR3 protein: CSASDDGSYEQYF
CDR3 DNA: TGCAGTGCTAGTGACGACGGGTCCTACGAGCAGTACTTC

clone size: -
J gene: TRBJ1-5
V gene: TRBV5-4
D gene: TRBD1
CDR3 protein: CASSLGQGVNQPQHF
CDR3 DNA: TGTGCCAGCAGCTTGGGACAGGGGGTCAATCAGCCCCAGCATTTT

clone size: few
J gene: TRBJ1-3
V gene: TRBV28
D gene: TRBD1
CDR3 protein: CASSPQGDGNTIYF
CDR3 DNA: TGTGCCAGCAGTCCACAGGGGGACGGAAACACCATATATTTT

clone size: -
J gene: TRBJ1-2
V gene: TRBV19
D gene: -
CDR3 protein: CASSITGSGDGYTF
CDR3 DNA: TGTGCCAGTAGTATTACAGGGTCTGGTGATGGCTACACCTTC

clone size: -
J gene: TRBJ2-2
V gene: TRBV29-1
D gene: -
CDR3 protein: CSARGTSTGELFF
CDR3 DNA: TGCAGTGCCCGGGGGACCAGCACCGGGGAGCTGTTTTTT

clone size: -
J gene: TRBJ1-2
V gene: TRBV19
D gene: -
CDR3 protein: CASENRETNYGYTF
CDR3 DNA: TGTGCCAGTGAAAACAGGGAGACCAACTATGGCTACACCTTC

clone size: -
J gene: TRBJ1-2
V gene: TRBV6-5
D gene: -
CDR3 protein: CASRQVYGYTF
CDR3 DNA: TGTGCCAGCAGACAGGTCTATGGCTACACCTTC

clone size: -
J gene: TRBJ2-1
V gene: TRBV2
D gene: TRBD1
CDR3 protein: CASSGQGAGGGSYNEQFF
CDR3 DNA: TGTGCCAGCAGTGGACAGGGGGCCGGCGGGGGCTCCTACAATGAGCAGTTCTTC

clone size: -
J gene: TRBJ1-5
V gene: TRBV15
D gene: -
CDR3 protein: CATSRDTGTQIWGNQPQHF
CDR3 DNA: TGTGCCACCAGCAGAGACACCGGGACACAGATATGGGGCAATCAGCCCCAGCATTTT

clone size: -
J gene: TRBJ2-2
V gene: TRBV2
D gene: -
CDR3 protein: CASSELSSGTGELFF
CDR3 DNA: TGTGCCAGCAGTGAACTCTCTTCAGGGACCGGGGAGCTGTTTTTT

clone size: -
J gene: TRBJ1-1
V gene: TRBV7-2
D gene: -
CDR3 protein: CASSLVPGANKNTEAFF
CDR3 DNA: TGTGCCAGCAGCTTAGTCCCAGGGGCTAACAAGAACACTGAAGCTTTCTTT

clone size: -
J gene: TRBJ1-6
V gene: TRBV7-2
D gene: -
CDR3 protein: CASSFTDNSPLHF
CDR3 DNA: TGTGCCAGCAGCTTCACTGATAATTCACCCCTCCACTTT

clone size: -
J gene: TRBJ1-2
V gene: TRBV6-5
D gene: -
CDR3 protein: CASTEPAAGNGYTF
CDR3 DNA: TGTGCCAGCACCGAGCCGGCGGCAGGGAATGGCTACACCTTC

clone size: -
J gene: TRBJ1-5
V gene: TRBV2
D gene: -
CDR3 protein: CASRQSGGFSNQPQHF
CDR3 DNA: TGTGCCAGCAGGCAATCCGGGGGTTTCAGCAATCAGCCCCAGCATTTT

clone size: -
J gene: TRBJ1-2
V gene: TRBV5-1
D gene: -
CDR3 protein: CASSLEFAGQGGYTF
CDR3 DNA: TGCGCCAGCAGCTTGGAATTTGCAGGGCAGGGAGGCTACACCTTC

clone size: -
J gene: TRBJ2-6
V gene: TRBV5-1
D gene: -
CDR3 protein: CASSEDISGANVLTF
CDR3 DNA: TGCGCCAGCAGCGAGGACATCTCTGGGGCCAACGTCCTGACTTTC

clone size: -
J gene: TRBJ2-3
V gene: TRBV12-3/TRBV12-4
D gene: -
CDR3 protein: CASSVAGYTQYF
CDR3 DNA: TGTGCCAGCAGCGTCGCGGGATATACGCAGTATTTT

clone size: -
J gene: TRBJ2-7
V gene: TRBV7-2
D gene: -
CDR3 protein: CASSLVAIYEQYF
CDR3 DNA: TGTGCCAGCAGCTTAGTAGCTATCTACGAGCAGTACTTC

clone size: -
J gene: TRBJ2-2
V gene: TRBV5-1
D gene: TRBD1
CDR3 protein: CASSLVDRGNAGELFF
CDR3 DNA: TGCGCCAGCAGCTTGGTGGACAGGGGGAACGCCGGGGAGCTGTTTTTT

clone size: -
J gene: TRBJ1-2
V gene: TRBV12-3/TRBV12-4
D gene: -
CDR3 protein: CASTLTGGYTF
CDR3 DNA: TGTGCCAGCACCCTTACGGGTGGCTACACCTTC

clone size: once
J gene: TRBJ1-1
V gene: TRBV28
D gene: -
CDR3 protein: CASSFVARGTEAFF
CDR3 DNA: TGTGCCAGCAGTTTTGTTGCAAGGGGGACTGAAGCTTTCTTT

clone size: -
J gene: TRBJ1-4
V gene: TRBV7-9
D gene: TRBD1
CDR3 protein: CASSQPDRGSEKLFF
CDR3 DNA: TGTGCCAGCAGCCAACCGGACAGGGGAAGTGAAAAACTGTTTTTT

clone size: -
J gene: TRBJ2-7
V gene: TRBV28
D gene: -
CDR3 protein: CASSVPWGHEQYF
CDR3 DNA: TGTGCCAGCAGTGTACCGTGGGGCCACGAGCAGTACTTC

clone size: -
J gene: TRBJ1-5
V gene: TRBV5-5
D gene: TRBD1
CDR3 protein: CASSSGTVPTSNQPQHF
CDR3 DNA: TGTGCCAGCAGCTCCGGGACAGTGCCTACTAGCAATCAGCCCCAGCATTTT

clone size: few
J gene: TRBJ1-1
V gene: TRBV15
D gene: -
CDR3 protein: CATSRVLGITEAFF
CDR3 DNA: TGTGCCACCAGCAGAGTGCTCGGGATCACTGAAGCTTTCTTT

clone size: -
J gene: TRBJ1-2
V gene: TRBV4-1
D gene: -
CDR3 protein: CASSQLQGRYGYTF
CDR3 DNA: TGCGCCAGCAGCCAACTACAGGGTCGATATGGCTACACCTTC

clone size: -
J gene: TRBJ1-4
V gene: TRBV18
D gene: TRBD1
CDR3 protein: CASSPYLPTGQGGEKLFF
CDR3 DNA: TGTGCCAGCTCACCATACCTTCCAACGGGACAGGGAGGGGAAAAACTGTTTTTT

clone size: once
J gene: TRBJ2-1
V gene: TRBV7-2
D gene: -
CDR3 protein: CASSLGRREKQFF
CDR3 DNA: TGTGCCAGCAGCTTGGGTAGAAGGGAGAAGCAGTTCTTC

clone size: -
J gene: TRBJ2-7
V gene: TRBV6-5
D gene: -
CDR3 protein: CASSSRVVYEQYF
CDR3 DNA: TGTGCCAGCAGCTCGAGGGTTGTCTACGAGCAGTACTTC

clone size: -
J gene: TRBJ2-1
V gene: TRBV5-1
D gene: -
CDR3 protein: CASSLHSGHRASNEQFF
CDR3 DNA: TGCGCCAGCAGCTTACACTCCGGACATCGGGCTAGCAATGAGCAGTTCTTC

clone size: -
J gene: TRBJ2-1
V gene: TRBV9
D gene: -
CDR3 protein: CASSVGRKDEQFF
CDR3 DNA: TGTGCCAGCAGCGTAGGGAGGAAGGATGAGCAGTTCTTC